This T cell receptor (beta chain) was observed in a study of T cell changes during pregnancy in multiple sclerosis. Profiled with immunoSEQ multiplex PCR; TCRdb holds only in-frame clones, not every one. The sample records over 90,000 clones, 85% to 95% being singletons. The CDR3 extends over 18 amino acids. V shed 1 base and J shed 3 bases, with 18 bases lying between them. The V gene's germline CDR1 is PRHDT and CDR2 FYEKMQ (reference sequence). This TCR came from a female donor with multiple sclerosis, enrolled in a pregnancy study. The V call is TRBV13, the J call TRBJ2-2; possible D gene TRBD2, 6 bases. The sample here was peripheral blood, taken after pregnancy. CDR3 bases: TGTGCCAGCAGCTTAGAGCGGCAGGGACTTAGGGACACCGGGGAGCTGTTTTTT. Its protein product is CASSLERQGLRDTGELFF.